This T cell receptor (beta chain) was sequenced during a study of shared clonotypes between healthy human individuals. Across the whole study: The study used three CD4 naive, three CD4 memory, two CD8 naive and one CD8 memory plate per donor.

In regard to this clone: Its matching antigen is unknown.

Study findings and constraints: Sharing of clonotypes among donors was expected to vary with sequencing depth.

At a deep level, the assay was run. Sorted subsets were amplified in replicate PCRs using 200 ng DNA, some 31,000 T cell genomes. Profiled with immunoSEQ multiplex PCR; TCRdb holds only in-frame clones, not every one. The sample shows about 1.9 million clones, about 93% of them seen only once. CDR3 length: 15 residues. Germline V lookup: CDR1 SGHDT, CDR2 YYEEEE. Trimming removed 0 bases from V and 0 bases from J, with 9 bases in between. In the naive CD8 group, cells lacked CD45RO and were positively selected for CCR7, so terminally differentiated effector memory CD45RA+ cells were left out. Sample: naive CD8+ T cells from PBMCs. The chain recombines TRBV5-6 with TRBJ1-1; D unclear. This TCR was sampled from a man younger than 35 in good health. Some clones in this sample may be carry-over from other donors' samples. Here the CDR3 reads CASSLVGKMNTEAFF. The CDR3 coding sequence is TGTGCCAGCAGCTTGGTCGGCAAAATGAACACTGAAGCTTTCTTT.